This T cell receptor beta chain comes out of a study of early T cells in non-severe SARS-CoV-2 infection. This clonotype was recorded at least ten times. CDR3 length: 18 amino acids. Germline V CDR1 and CDR2: DFQATT, SNEGSKA (reference sequence). Trimming took off 3 bases at V and 2 bases at J, with 24 bases between the two ends. TCRdb reprocessed the 5' RACE reads with MiXCR, giving one entry per CDR3 protein. Of 35,000 to 45,000 distinct CDR3 sequences detected, approximately 6.2% appear once; the ten largest clones hold more than 7%. The sequences come from whole blood, collected at baseline. The TCR comes from an adult who was a healthcare worker with PCR-confirmed SARS-CoV-2 infection or an uninfected control (not recorded which). V and J are TRBV20-1 and TRBJ2-3; tentatively, D is TRBD1 (6 bases). The CDR3 DNA sequence: TGCAGTGCTAGTAAGGGGACAAGTAATTTAGCTTTCACAGATACGCAGTATTTT. Encoded protein: CSASKGTSNLAFTDTQYF.